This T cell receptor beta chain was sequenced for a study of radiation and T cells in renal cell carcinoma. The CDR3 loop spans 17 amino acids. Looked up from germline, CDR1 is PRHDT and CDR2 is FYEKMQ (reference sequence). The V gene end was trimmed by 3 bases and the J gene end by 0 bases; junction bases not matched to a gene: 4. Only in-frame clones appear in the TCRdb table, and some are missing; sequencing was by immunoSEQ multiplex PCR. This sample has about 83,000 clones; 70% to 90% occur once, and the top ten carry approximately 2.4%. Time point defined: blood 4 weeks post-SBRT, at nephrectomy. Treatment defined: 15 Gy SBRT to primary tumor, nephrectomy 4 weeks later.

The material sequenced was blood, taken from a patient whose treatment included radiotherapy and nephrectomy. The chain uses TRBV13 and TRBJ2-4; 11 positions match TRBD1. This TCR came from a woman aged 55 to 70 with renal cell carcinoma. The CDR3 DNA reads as TGTGCCAGCAGCTTGGACAGGGGGCTACTAGCCAAAAACATTCAGTACTTC. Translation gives CASSLDRGLLAKNIQYF.